Presented here are 5 T cell receptor beta chains from one specimen sequenced in a study of T cell repertoires and HLA-DP antigens. Their cognate antigens are unknown. The table came from immunoSEQ multiplex PCR; TCRdb's copy has only in-frame clones and leaves some out. The table shows 55,000 to 80,000 clones, with roughly 77% occurring only once. Sequencing was carried out using CD4+ T cells from PBMCs. The receptors shown here come from a man aged 55 to 70 in good health and CMV-seronegative.

The chain employs TRBV19 and TRBJ1-5; a possible D gene is TRBD1 (6 bases). The germline V gene has CDR1 LNHDA and CDR2 SQIVND (reference sequence). This CDR3 is built from 14 residues. V lost 4 bases to trimming and J lost 6 bases, with 13 bases between them. This chain's CDR3 is CASSKGGGGQPQHF. CDR3 nucleotide sequence: TGTGCCAGTAGTAAGGGGGGAGGCGGTCAGCCCCAGCATTTT.

The rearrangement joins TRBV6-5 to TRBJ2-1, with 10 bases aligning to TRBD2. CDR1 and CDR2 (germline): MNHEY, SVGAGI. Trimming took 7 bases from V and 7 from J; bases not matched to a gene: 7. The length of the CDR3 is 14 residues. DNA for the CDR3: TGTGCCAGCAAGGTAGCGGGGGGCCGGAATGAGCAGTTCTTC. This codes for CASKVAGGRNEQFF.

This sequence joins TRBV11-3 and TRBJ1-1, with D hard to call. Germline loops: CDR1 SGHNT, CDR2 YENEEA. V dropped 0 bases and J dropped 1 base, with 3 bases sitting between them. There are 13 residues in the CDR3. The DNA of the CDR3 is TGTGCCAGCAGCTTAGAAAGGAACACTGAAGCTTTCTTT. This encodes CASSLERNTEAFF.

V gene TRBV6-5 combines with J gene TRBJ2-5; the match to TRBD1 covers 7 bases. The CDR3 totals 15 residues. V lost 6 bases, J lost 1 base, and 8 bases stayed unmatched. Germline-derived CDR1 and CDR2 are MNHEY and SVGAGI. DNA of the CDR3: TGTGCCAGCAGGCTCTCGGGGACAGCCCAAGAGACCCAGTACTTC. Protein product: CASRLSGTAQETQYF.

V is TRBV7-2 and J is TRBJ1-4; D might be TRBD1 (6 bases). Per the germline V gene, CDR1 is SGHTA and CDR2 is FQGNSA. The CDR3 is 16 amino acids. Trimming pared 5 bases from V and 1 base from J, leaving 14 bases between. The CDR3 is CASSRQAGETNEKLFF. CDR3 nucleotide sequence: TGTGCCAGCAGCCGACAGGCCGGGGAAACTAATGAAAAACTGTTTTTT.